What follows are 10 T cell receptor beta chains derived from one specimen sequenced in a study of blood T cell repertoires in COVID-19. Sequencing used immunoSEQ multiplex PCR; TCRdb keeps in-frame clones, though not all of them. The data contain 190,000 or so clones, around 89% of them singletons. The sample was peripheral blood. Receptors were obtained from a man over 45 with acute or convalescent COVID-19.

The genes are TRBV30 and TRBJ1-2; TRBD1 might be the D (6 bases). CDR3 length: 15 residues. V lost 0 bases, J lost 1 base, and 12 bases lay in between. Germline CDR1 is GTSNPN and CDR2 is SVGIG (reference sequence). The CDR3 DNA sequence: TGTGCCTGGAGTGTAAATACAGGGATTAACTATGGCTACACCTTC. This codes for CAWSVNTGINYGYTF.

This rearrangement joins TRBV11-2 to TRBJ1-4, with 9 bases lining up with TRBD1. CDR3 size: 15 residues. Germline assignment: CDR1 SGHAT and CDR2 FQNNGV. The V segment lost 5 bases and the J segment 7 bases; nucleotides outside the gene matches: 8. DNA of the CDR3: TGTGCCAGCAGCCAAAACAGGGGGCGACCTGAAAAACTGTTTTTT. The encoded protein is CASSQNRGRPEKLFF.

This chain links TRBV7-9 with TRBJ1-1, with a tentative D call TRBD1 (5 bases). Germline CDR1 reads SEHNR; CDR2 reads FQNEAQ (reference sequence). V was trimmed by 6 bases and J by 6 bases, leaving 11 bases between them. The CDR3 covers 12 residues. Here the CDR3 reads CASSPGDAEAFF. The CDR3 bases are TGTGCCAGCAGTCCGGGGGACGCTGAAGCTTTCTTT.

This sequence joins TRBV6-1 and TRBJ2-1; D is uncertain. The CDR3 spans 12 residues. Germline CDR1 is MNHNS and CDR2 is SASEGT. V was trimmed by 5 bases and J by 6 bases, leaving 8 bases between them. CDR3 in DNA: TGTGCCAGCAGTCCCAACTTCAATGAGCAGTTCTTC. It yields the protein CASSPNFNEQFF.

The V and J genes are TRBV4-1 and TRBJ1-2; D might be TRBD1 (6 bases). This CDR3 comprises 15 residues. V lost 4 bases, J lost 4 bases, and 16 bases lay in between. Looked up from germline, CDR1 is MGHRA and CDR2 is YSYEKL. CDR3 sequence: CASSRLGGSSYGYTF. Here the CDR3 DNA reads TGCGCCAGCAGCCGCTTAGGGGGTTCTTCCTATGGCTACACCTTC.

This rearrangement joins TRBV11-2 to TRBJ2-6; D possibly corresponds to TRBD1 (6 bases). CDR1 is SGHAT and CDR2 is FQNNGV in the germline V gene. V was pared by 0 bases and J by 4 bases, with 10 bases between. CDR3 size: 16 residues. The CDR3 nucleotides are TGTGCCAGCAGCTTAGAGCCAGGGGCCGGGGCCAACGTCCTGACTTTC. Translated, it gives CASSLEPGAGANVLTF.

V and J are TRBV5-1 and TRBJ2-2; 10 bases match TRBD1. V dropped 3 bases and J dropped 5; count of bases not matched to a gene: 7. There are 16 residues in the CDR3. Germline V gives CDR1 SGHRS, CDR2 YFSETQ. CDR3: CASSSGQGGGTGELFF. The CDR3 DNA reads as TGCGCCAGCAGCTCCGGACAGGGGGGTGGAACCGGGGAGCTGTTTTTT. The full variable domain, rest sourced from reference TRBV5-1 and TRBJ2-2, is KAGVTQTPRYLIKTRGQQVTLSCSPISGHRSVSWYQQTPGQGLQFLFEYFSETQRNKGNFPGRFSGRQFSNSRSEMNVSTLELGDSALYLCASSSGQGGGTGELFFGEGSRLTVL.

This clone came up a few times. The chain links TRBV5-6 to TRBJ2-2; D is possibly TRBD2 (6 bases). The CDR3 has 15 residues. V shed 4 bases and J shed 5 bases, with 15 bases lying between them. CDR1 and CDR2 (germline): SGHDT, YYEEEE. CDR3 bases: TGTGCCAGCAGCCGGCTAGCGCCGGGTACCGGGGAGCTGTTTTTT. Encoded protein: CASSRLAPGTGELFF.

This chain uses TRBV18 with TRBJ1-2; the D is unclear. V shed 2 bases and J shed 5 bases, with 12 bases lying between them. Germline V gives CDR1 KGHSH, CDR2 LQKENI. This CDR3 spans 14 amino acids. CDR3 in DNA: TGTGCCAGCTCACCAGAGGCTGCTGAGTATGGCTACACCTTC. This sequence encodes CASSPEAAEYGYTF.

The V call is TRBV5-8, the J call TRBJ1-6; D remains unclear. The V and J ends lost 2 bases and 1 base respectively, with 7 bases between them. The CDR3 has 15 residues. Germline V gene data show CDR1 as SGHTS and CDR2 as YDEGEE. The CDR3 DNA reads TGTGCCAGCAGCTTCACCCAGTCCTATAATTCACCCCTCCACTTT. As protein: CASSFTQSYNSPLHF.